A selection of T cell receptor beta chains follows, all from one sample in a study of patients and donors after allogeneic stem cell transplantation. TCRdb reanalysed the RT-PCR reads using MiXCR and keeps one entry per CDR3 protein. The sample shows about 960,000 distinct CDR3 sequences, roughly 18% of them seen only once. Specimen: blood, either unsorted or a sorted T cell fraction (not recorded which). These receptors were taken from a human donor who was either an allogeneic HSCT recipient or a stem cell or donor lymphocyte infusion donor (not recorded which). It is not recorded whose cells these are; they may come from a transplant donor. CDR3s include the opening cysteine and the closing phenylalanine or tryptophan. The D gene is left open where the match is weak. Part of the rows lack a size; the others show once, few, many or a class for expanded clones.

j_call d_call cdr3_length clone_size v_call cdr3_aa cdr3_nt
TRBJ2-7 TRBD2 14 few TRBV9 CASSGSGRASEQYF TGTGCCAGCAGCGGTAGCGGGAGGGCTAGCGAGCAGTACTTC
TRBJ2-3 TRBD2 17 NA TRBV2 CASRFPLAGGGADTQYF TGTGCCAGCCGTTTCCCACTAGCGGGAGGTGGTGCAGATACGCAGTATTTT
TRBJ2-7 NA 15 many TRBV12-3/TRBV12-4 CASSLRDKGAYEQYF TGTGCCAGCAGCCTCAGGGACAAGGGTGCCTACGAGCAGTACTTC
TRBJ2-1 TRBD2 18 few TRBV12-3/TRBV12-4 CASSPSRLAGSSYNEQFF TGTGCCAGCAGTCCCTCTCGACTAGCGGGAAGCTCCTACAATGAGCAGTTCTTC
TRBJ1-5 NA 14 few TRBV7-8 CASSLVKDGQPQHF TGTGCCAGCAGCTTAGTCAAAGACGGCCAGCCCCAGCATTTT
TRBJ2-1 NA 13 few TRBV20-1 CSARDRGANEQFF TGCAGTGCTAGAGATCGGGGGGCGAATGAGCAGTTCTTC
TRBJ1-3 NA 16 few TRBV27 CASSQTQQGSGNTIYF TGTGCCAGCAGCCAAACCCAACAGGGCTCTGGAAACACCATATATTTT
TRBJ2-1 NA 14 few TRBV4-3 CASSPARGHDEQFF TGCGCCAGCAGTCCTGCTCGGGGGCACGATGAGCAGTTCTTC
TRBJ2-7 NA 15 NA TRBV30 CAWSVRSNWLAEQYF TGTGCCTGGAGTGTACGGTCGAACTGGCTCGCCGAGCAGTACTTC
TRBJ2-3 TRBD2 17 few TRBV27 CASSAETSGGATDTQYF TGTGCCAGCAGTGCCGAGACTAGCGGGGGGGCCACAGATACGCAGTATTTT
TRBJ2-2 NA 14 NA TRBV10-3 CAISVGTHTGELFF TGTGCCATCAGTGTGGGGACTCACACCGGGGAGCTGTTTTTT
TRBJ1-5 NA 15 NA TRBV12-3/TRBV12-4 CASSAGSSGNQPQHF TGTGCCAGCAGTGCGGGATCCTCGGGCAATCAGCCCCAGCATTTT
TRBJ2-7 TRBD2 14 few TRBV29-1 CSAGAGDAAYEQYF TGCAGCGCTGGGGCGGGGGACGCAGCTTACGAGCAGTACTTC
TRBJ2-1 NA 13 many TRBV5-1 CASSLDLYNEQFF TGCGCCAGCAGCCTCGACTTATACAATGAGCAGTTCTTC
TRBJ2-7 NA 12 NA TRBV6-2/TRBV6-3 CASTFPEAEQYF TGTGCCAGCACCTTCCCCGAGGCGGAGCAGTACTTC
TRBJ2-1 NA 13 many TRBV29-1 CSDYQHGYNEQFF TGCAGCGATTACCAGCATGGCTACAATGAGCAGTTCTTC
TRBJ2-7 TRBD2 16 NA TRBV5-1 CASSPSGLARSYEQYF TGCGCCAGCAGCCCCTCAGGACTAGCCCGCTCCTACGAGCAGTACTTC
TRBJ2-5 TRBD2 16 few TRBV5-5 CASSLLEAGGRETQYF TGTGCCAGCAGCTTGTTAGAAGCGGGAGGTAGGGAGACCCAGTACTTC
TRBJ2-1 NA 16 few TRBV5-6 CASREFDSTGYNEQFF TGTGCCAGCAGGGAATTCGACAGCACAGGATACAATGAGCAGTTCTTC
TRBJ2-1 TRBD2 20 many TRBV11-2 CASSLGDPSGRAQTYNEQFF TGTGCCAGCAGCTTAGGAGACCCTAGCGGGAGGGCTCAAACCTACAATGAGCAGTTCTTC
TRBJ2-1 NA 13 NA TRBV4-2 CASSSYPYNEQFF TGTGCCAGCAGCTCATACCCGTACAATGAGCAGTTCTTC
TRBJ1-2 TRBD1 16 few TRBV20-1 CSASRGKTGALYGYTF TGCAGTGCTAGTAGAGGGAAGACAGGGGCACTCTATGGCTACACCTTC
TRBJ1-4 NA 15 NA TRBV25-1 CASSELTPGGEKLFF TGTGCCAGCAGTGAATTAACACCGGGGGGCGAAAAACTGTTTTTT
TRBJ2-7 TRBD2 16 few TRBV20-1 CSAMGSGGRVSYEQYF TGCAGTGCTATGGGGTCCGGCGGGAGGGTTTCCTACGAGCAGTACTTC
TRBJ1-5 NA 13 few TRBV27 CASSLLGAQPQHF TGTGCCAGCAGTTTGCTGGGGGCTCAGCCCCAGCATTTT
TRBJ1-5 NA 14 NA TRBV6-1 CASSPREGNQPQHF TGTGCCAGCAGTCCCAGGGAGGGCAATCAGCCCCAGCATTTT
TRBJ1-2 NA 16 few TRBV7-8 CASSSTQGGGYYGYTF TGTGCCAGCAGCTCCACACAGGGCGGGGGATACTATGGCTACACCTTC
TRBJ1-1 NA 17 NA TRBV11-2 CASSLDSTGPMWTEAFF TGTGCCAGCAGCTTAGATAGCACAGGACCTATGTGGACTGAAGCTTTCTTT
TRBJ1-5 TRBD1 22 NA TRBV23-1 CASSQSDRGRGAGAGSNQPQHF TGCGCCAGCAGTCAATCGGACAGGGGAAGGGGGGCTGGAGCTGGGAGCAATCAGCCCCAGCATTTT
TRBJ2-2 NA 15 few TRBV7-9 CASSPLRANTGELFF TGTGCCAGCAGCCCCCTTCGAGCGAACACCGGGGAGCTGTTTTTT
TRBJ1-2 TRBD1 16 NA TRBV30 CACHPGTGSWWDGYTF TGTGCCTGTCACCCCGGGACAGGGTCATGGTGGGATGGCTACACCTTC
TRBJ1-6 NA 14 NA TRBV20-1 CSALRGGAGSPLHF TGCAGTGCTTTACGTGGGGGCGCGGGTTCACCCCTCCACTTT
TRBJ2-5 TRBD2 16 NA TRBV12-3/TRBV12-4 CASSQNPAGGWETQYF TGTGCCAGCAGCCAAAACCCAGCGGGGGGTTGGGAGACCCAGTACTTC
TRBJ1-5 NA 14 NA TRBV4-1 CASSQGGPNQPQHF TGCGCCAGCAGCCAAGGGGGCCCCAATCAGCCCCAGCATTTT
TRBJ2-3 NA 16 NA TRBV4-2 CASSPTNTFGTDTQYF TGTGCCAGCAGCCCAACTAATACTTTTGGCACAGATACGCAGTATTTT
TRBJ1-2 TRBD1 13 NA TRBV28 CASSYTGVDGYTF TGTGCCAGCAGTTACACAGGGGTGGATGGCTACACCTTC
TRBJ2-5 NA 14 NA TRBV6-5 CASSYGGRQETQYF TGTGCCAGCAGTTACGGCGGGCGACAAGAGACCCAGTACTTC
TRBJ2-3 NA 16 few TRBV4-3 CASSQAGTALTDTQYF TGCGCCAGCAGCCAAGCCGGGACTGCCCTCACAGATACGCAGTATTTT
TRBJ2-3 TRBD2 16 NA TRBV7-6 CASSLVPSGGRNTQYF TGTGCCAGCAGCTTAGTCCCTTCGGGGGGGAGAAATACGCAGTATTTT
TRBJ2-2 TRBD1 15 NA TRBV5-1 CASSPPGQGMGELFF TGCGCCAGCAGCCCCCCGGGACAGGGGATGGGGGAGCTGTTTTTT
TRBJ2-7 TRBD1 15 few TRBV6-2/TRBV6-3 CASSTRDRGHGEQYF TGTGCCAGCAGTACTCGGGACAGGGGTCATGGAGAGCAGTACTTC
TRBJ2-7 NA 14 NA TRBV20-1 CSARRDSLMDEQYF TGCAGTGCTAGACGGGACTCCCTTATGGACGAGCAGTACTTC